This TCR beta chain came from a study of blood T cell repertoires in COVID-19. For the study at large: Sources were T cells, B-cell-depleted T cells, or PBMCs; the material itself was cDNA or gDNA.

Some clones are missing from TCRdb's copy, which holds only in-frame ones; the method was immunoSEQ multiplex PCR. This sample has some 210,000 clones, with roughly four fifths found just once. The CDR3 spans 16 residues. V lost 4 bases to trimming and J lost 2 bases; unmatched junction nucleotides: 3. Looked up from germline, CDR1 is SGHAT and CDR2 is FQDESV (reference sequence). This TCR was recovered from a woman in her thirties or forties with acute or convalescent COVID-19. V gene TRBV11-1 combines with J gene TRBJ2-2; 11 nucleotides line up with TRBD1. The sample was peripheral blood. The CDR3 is CASSYGQGANTGELFF. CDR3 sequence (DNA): TGTGCCAGCAGCTATGGACAGGGGGCTAACACCGGGGAGCTGTTTTTT.